The entry below describes one T cell receptor (beta chain). Its target is unknown. From germline, CDR1 is DFQATT and CDR2 SNEGSKA (reference sequence). This CDR3 comprises 14 residues. The V and J ends lost 0 bases and 8 bases, in that order; junction bases with no gene match: 7. Described treatment: roughly nine-day PBMC culture with coronavirus spike peptide pools or control peptides (ViraFEST assay). ViraFEST enlarged antigen-specific T cell populations with peptide pools and afterwards sequenced TCRs. Fresh replacement IL-2 medium substituted for half the medium on days 3 and 7. This sample stems from a study of vaccination and CD4 T cells after COVID-19. Study as a whole: SARS-CoV-2 had been detected by nasal swab PCR in convalescent patients; several were mild, one severe. Overall study findings and caveats: Among reactive clones from convalescent patients, a median roughly 88% appeared only post-vaccination.

At the Johns Hopkins FTIC core, DNA taken from cultured CD4+ T cells was sequenced by way of the Oncomine TCR Beta short-read assay. MiXCR was run by TCRdb on the PCR reads, yielding one entry per CDR3 protein. The data hold about 19,000 distinct CDR3 sequences, with 55% to 70% observed a single time. The sequence was obtained from a human donor who had recovered from COVID-19. The sample consisted of CD4+ T cells from blood, cultured in vitro, taken after SARS-CoV-2 vaccination. The chain carries TRBV20-1 and TRBJ2-3; 8 positions match TRBD2. CDR3 sequence reads: CSARDRAGVSTQYF. The CDR3 DNA sequence: TGCAGTGCTAGAGATCGAGCGGGAGTGAGTACGCAGTATTTT.